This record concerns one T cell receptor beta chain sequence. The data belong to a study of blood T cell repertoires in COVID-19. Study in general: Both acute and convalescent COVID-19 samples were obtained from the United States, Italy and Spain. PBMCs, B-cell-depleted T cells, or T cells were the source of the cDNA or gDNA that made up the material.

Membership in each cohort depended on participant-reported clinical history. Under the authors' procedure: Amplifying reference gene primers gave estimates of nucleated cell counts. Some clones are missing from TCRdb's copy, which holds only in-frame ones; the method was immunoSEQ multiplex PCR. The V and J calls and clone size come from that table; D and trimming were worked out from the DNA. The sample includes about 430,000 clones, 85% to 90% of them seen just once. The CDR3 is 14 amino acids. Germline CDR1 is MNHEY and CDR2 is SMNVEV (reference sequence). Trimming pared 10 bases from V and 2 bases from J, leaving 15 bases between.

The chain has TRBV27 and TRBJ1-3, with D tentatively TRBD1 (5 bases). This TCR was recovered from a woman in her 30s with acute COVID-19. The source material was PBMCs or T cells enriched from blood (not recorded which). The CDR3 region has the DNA TGTGCCACCCCCGGGGGGACCGCTGGAAACACCATATATTTT. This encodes CATPGGTAGNTIYF.